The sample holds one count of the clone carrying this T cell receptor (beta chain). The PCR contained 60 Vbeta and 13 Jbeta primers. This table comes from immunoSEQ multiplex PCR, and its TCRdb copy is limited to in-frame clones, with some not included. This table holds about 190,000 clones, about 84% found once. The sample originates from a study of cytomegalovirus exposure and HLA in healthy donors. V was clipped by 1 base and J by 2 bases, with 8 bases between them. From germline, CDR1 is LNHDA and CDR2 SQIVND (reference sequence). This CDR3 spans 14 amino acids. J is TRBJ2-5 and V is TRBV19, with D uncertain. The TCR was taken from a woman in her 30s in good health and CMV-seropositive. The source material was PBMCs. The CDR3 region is CASSIGGLQETQYF. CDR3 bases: TGTGCCAGTAGTATAGGTGGCTTGCAAGAGACCCAGTACTTC. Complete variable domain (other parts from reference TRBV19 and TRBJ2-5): DGGITQSPKYLFRKEGQNVTLSCEQNLNHDAMYWYRQDPGQGLRLIYYSQIVNDFQKGDIAEGYSVSREKKESFPLTVTSAQKNPTAFYLCASSIGGLQETQYFGPGTRLLVL.